This T cell receptor beta chain originates from a study of blood T cell repertoires in COVID-19 (dated by TCRdb to 2019 to 2021). As for the study more broadly: Samples covering the acute and convalescent phases of COVID-19 were provided by collaborators in the United States, Italy and Spain. The material from the prospective study consisted of cDNA or gDNA derived from T cells, B-cell-depleted T cells, or PBMCs. The dataset comprised deeply sampled blood TCRbeta repertoires from subjects exposed to, actively infected with, or recovered from COVID-19. A freely available public database, intended as a resource for researchers studying the immune response to SARS-CoV-2, is where the repertoires were released. Samples came from the ongoing ImmuneRACE study (first 160 participants) plus 1,254 subjects from 6 global collaborators. Nearly every sample came with metadata listing a de-identified subject ID, COVID-19 status, age in years and sex. HLA class I and class II types, where available, came from metadata supplied by the sample provider rather than from assay-based typing.

TCRbeta CDR3 regions were amplified from genomic DNA using the immunoSEQ Assay, a bias-controlled multiplex PCR. In the authors' own workflow: The number of nucleated cells in each sample was estimated from the amplification of reference gene primers within the assay. Sequence reads were collapsed and filtered to measure the absolute abundance of every unique TCRbeta CDR3 rearrangement. For each sample, productive Simpson clonality was calculated as the square root of Simpson's diversity index across productive rearrangements. TCRdb obtained this table from immuneACCESS and retained in-frame rearrangements with V and J assigned. These tables miss some clones; where compared with another copy, unresolved V genes account for less than half of the shortfall, and the remainder is unexplained. V, J and clone size are taken as reported in that table, and D and trimming were inferred from the DNA itself. Within this sample are 250,000 to 300,000 clones, with about 86% of them counted one time only. In total, the top ten clones hold roughly 14% of the sample.

The germline V gene yields MNHEY for CDR1 and SVGAGI for CDR2. From cysteine to phenylalanine, the CDR3 is 16 amino acids long. Only the CDR3 portion is preserved as DNA: 48 bases, with reading frame beginning at the first base. Relative to germline, V is missing 1 base and J is missing 1 base, with 4 bases of the junction outside any gene match. One collaborating source in Seattle enrolled patients while the patients were actively infected and followed the patients over time throughout the course of disease. Each collaborating institution followed its own protocols to collect whole blood in K2EDTA tubes. For TCRbeta analysis, collaborator samples were shipped as frozen whole blood, as isolated PBMCs, or as DNA extracted from either sample type. Details on this clone: This clone's antigen is unknown. One base away there is no much larger clone; base qualities are not given.

On the study overall, not on this receptor specifically: Clinical and demographic metadata were provided uncurated, with the amount varying by source and participant.

The rearrangement combines TRBV6-5 with TRBJ1-1; 9 of the junction bases match TRBD1. This receptor was obtained from a woman aged 70-85 years with COVID-19, enrolled during active disease. Sequences were obtained from peripheral blood. In nucleotide form, the sequence is TGTGCCAGCAGTTACTTTCCGGGACAGGGGAACACTGAAGCTTTCTTT. Protein translation: CASSYFPGQGNTEAFF.